Below are 28 T cell receptor beta chains sequenced from a single sample in a study of blood T cell repertoires in COVID-19. The repertoire was sequenced with immunoSEQ multiplex PCR; TCRdb's copy has only in-frame clones and lacks some. The data hold about 120,000 clones, with about two thirds observed a single time. Source material: peripheral blood. These receptors all stem from a human donor with acute or convalescent COVID-19. The donor label of this sample is uncertain.

The V and J genes are TRBV10-3 and TRBJ1-5; tentatively, D is TRBD1 (5 bases). CDR1 is ENHRY, CDR2 SYGVKD, per germline. This CDR3 comprises 16 residues. Trimming pared 4 bases from V and 0 bases from J, leaving 13 bases between. In nucleotides, the CDR3 is TGTGCCATCAGTGGTATTCAGGGAAATAGCAATCAGCCCCAGCATTTT. Protein sequence: CAISGIQGNSNQPQHF.

This chain connects TRBV5-1 to TRBJ1-5; 10 nucleotides match TRBD1. The germline gives CDR1 SGHRS, CDR2 YFSETQ. Germline trimming cut 4 bases from V and 4 bases from J; bases unmatched to any gene: 5. The length of the CDR3 is 15 residues. This chain's CDR3 is CASSPGQGPNQPQHF. CDR3 nucleotide sequence: TGCGCCAGCAGCCCGGGACAGGGGCCGAATCAGCCCCAGCATTTT.

This clone turned up a few times. V and J are TRBV10-3 and TRBJ1-1; the match to TRBD1 covers 10 bases. CDR3 length: 15 amino acids. Germline CDR1 and CDR2: ENHRY and SYGVKD. V shed 2 bases, J shed 3 bases, and the junction held 3 bases outside the gene matches. CDR3 protein: CAISELGQGHTEAFF. The CDR3 bases are TGTGCCATCAGTGAGCTGGGACAGGGGCACACTGAAGCTTTCTTT.

The chain employs TRBV6-4 and TRBJ2-7; 7 nucleotides line up with TRBD1. Trimming at V came to 2 bases and at J to 1 base, leaving 2 bases not matched to a gene. The V gene's germline CDR1 is MRHNA and CDR2 SNTAGT. This CDR3 has 14 residues. CDR3 protein: CASSDPQGSYEQYV. The DNA of the CDR3 is TGTGCCAGCAGTGACCCACAGGGGTCCTACGAGCAGTACGTC.

The V gene is TRBV6-5, the J gene TRBJ1-1; 8 nucleotides agree with TRBD1. The CDR3 sequence is 15 residues long. CDR1 is MNHEY and CDR2 is SVGAGI in the germline V gene. With 2 bases clipped from V and 4 bases from J, the junction kept 6 bases outside the gene matches. As DNA, the CDR3 is TGTGCCAGCAGTTACACCTCGGACAGGGCCACTGAAGCTTTCTTT. Its translation is CASSYTSDRATEAFF.

This rearrangement joins TRBV29-1 to TRBJ2-2; D perhaps matches TRBD2 (6 bases). The germline gives CDR1 SQVTM, CDR2 ANQGSEA. The ends were cut back, 6 bases at V and 5 bases at J, with 16 bases in the middle. The CDR3 contains 14 residues. CDR3 bases: TGCAGCGTCGCGGGACCGGGAAGGACCGGGGAGCTGTTTTTT. Protein sequence: CSVAGPGRTGELFF.

This clone was seen more than once but under ten times. DNA for the CDR3: TGTGCCAGCAGCTTAGGTCGCTATGGCTACACCTTC. Residues: CASSLGRYGYTF. The chain recombines TRBV7-2 with TRBJ1-2; D not certain. V lost 1 base to trimming and J lost 4 bases, with 4 bases between them. Germline-derived CDR1 and CDR2 are SGHTA and FQGNSA. The CDR3 totals 12 residues.

This clone occurred a few times. The V and J genes are TRBV14 and TRBJ1-2; weak D call: TRBD1 (6 bases). The CDR3 length is 16 residues. V was clipped by 1 base and J by 0 bases, with 12 bases between them. The germline V gene encodes CDR1 SGHDN and CDR2 FVKESK. CDR3 coding DNA: TGTGCCAGCAGCCAAGTGGGGGCCTCTACTAACTATGGCTACACCTTC. This codes for CASSQVGASTNYGYTF.

The chain recombines TRBV4-2 with TRBJ1-6; D unresolved. With 3 bases removed from V and 6 bases from J, the gap between germline ends came to 6 bases. Germline CDR1 LGHNA, CDR2 YNFKEQ. The CDR3 extends over 13 amino acids. CDR3 DNA sequence: TGTGCCAGCAGCCAGAGTTTTAATTCACCCCTCCACTTT. This encodes CASSQSFNSPLHF.

The rearrangement uses TRBV7-2 and TRBJ2-3; 7 bases line up with TRBD2. V shed 4 bases and J 2 bases; nucleotides not matched to a gene: 6. This CDR3 is 15 amino acids long. Germline lookup yields CDR1 SGHTA and CDR2 FQGNSA. CDR3 nucleotide sequence: TGTGCCAGCAGCTGGACCAGCGGGGTCACAGATACGCAGTATTTT. Its protein is CASSWTSGVTDTQYF.

The J gene is TRBJ1-2, the V gene TRBV19; D gene uncertain. Trimming pared 1 base from V and 2 bases from J, leaving 8 bases between. Germline CDR1 reads LNHDA; CDR2 reads SQIVND (reference sequence). The CDR3 has 14 residues. As DNA, the CDR3 is TGTGCCAGTAGTATAGGGCAGGTGAACTATGGCTACACCTTC. Amino acid sequence: CASSIGQVNYGYTF. Full variable domain (rest looked up from reference TRBV19 and TRBJ1-2): DGGITQSPKYLFRKEGQNVTLSCEQNLNHDAMYWYRQDPGQGLRLIYYSQIVNDFQKGDIAEGYSVSREKKESFPLTVTSAQKNPTAFYLCASSIGQVNYGYTFGSGTRLTVV.

V and J are TRBV3-1 (or the pseudogene TRBV3-2) and TRBJ2-1; 7 bases align to TRBD2. CDR1 LGHDT and CDR2 YNNKEL come from the germline V gene (reference sequence). Trimming at V came to 2 bases and at J to 12 bases, leaving 4 bases not matched to a gene. The CDR3 contains 12 residues. This CDR3 is CASSQSPSGQFF. As DNA, the CDR3 is TGTGCCAGCAGCCAAAGTCCTAGCGGGCAGTTCTTC.

This clone was seen just once. The V gene is TRBV18, the J gene TRBJ2-3, with a tentative D call TRBD1 (6 bases). Trimming cost V 1 base and J 5 bases, with 13 bases left between them. The germline V gene has CDR1 KGHSH and CDR2 LQKENI. The CDR3 loop spans 15 amino acids. CDR3 sequence: CASSPLPGVRDTQYF. In DNA, the CDR3 is TGTGCCAGCTCACCACTACCAGGGGTCAGAGATACGCAGTATTTT.

This clone was found a few times. This chain connects TRBV7-2 to TRBJ2-7, with 9 bases matching TRBD2. The germline gives CDR1 SGHTA, CDR2 FQGNSA. CDR3 size: 18 residues. The ends lost 1 base at V and 5 bases at J; junction bases unmatched: 15. Written as DNA, the CDR3 is TGTGCCAGCAGCTTAGTTGCGGGGGGGCCTAGCAAGAAGAACGAGCAGTACGTC. It translates to CASSLVAGGPSKKNEQYV.

This clone was counted a few times. The same CDR3 can be traced to other DNA sequences in this sample. The chain employs TRBV18 and TRBJ2-7, with D tentatively TRBD1 (6 bases). The V and J ends lost 3 bases and 2 bases respectively, with 11 bases between them. CDR3 size: 14 residues. Germline CDR1 and CDR2: KGHSH and LQKENI. CDR3 nucleotide sequence: TGTGCCAGCTCACCGCGGCAGGGGACCTACGAGCAGTACTTC. This sequence encodes CASSPRQGTYEQYF.

The chain couples TRBV7-9 to TRBJ1-6; 7 bases agree with TRBD1. Germline V lookup: CDR1 SEHNR, CDR2 FQNEAQ (reference sequence). Trimming removed 8 bases from V and 10 bases from J; junction bases left unmatched: 11. CDR3 size: 14 residues. This chain's CDR3 is CASRRGGDSSPLHF. CDR3 DNA sequence: TGTGCCAGCCGACGAGGGGGCGATAGCTCACCCCTCCACTTT.

The chain has TRBV28 and TRBJ1-5; perhaps TRBD1 as D (6 bases). V was pared by 1 base and J by 3 bases, with 10 bases between. This CDR3 is built from 15 residues. Germline lookup yields CDR1 MDHEN and CDR2 SYDVKM. Written as DNA, the CDR3 is TGTGCCAGCAGTTTATTTGGGACATTCAATCAGCCCCAGCATTTT. It translates to CASSLFGTFNQPQHF.

This chain uses TRBV5-1 with TRBJ1-1, with D possibly matching TRBD1 (5 bases). Per germline, CDR1 SGHRS and CDR2 YFSETQ. The CDR3 spans 14 residues. Trimming removed 0 bases from V and 0 bases from J, with 6 bases in between. The DNA for the CDR3 is TGCGCCAGCAGCTTGGTGACAGTGAACACTGAAGCTTTCTTT. This sequence encodes CASSLVTVNTEAFF.

The CDR3, as DNA: TGCGCCAGCAGCTTCACCTCCCGGGACACTGAAGCTTTCTTT. The encoded protein is CASSFTSRDTEAFF. The V and J genes are TRBV5-1 and TRBJ1-1, with D unresolved. V lost 2 bases and J 3 bases, leaving 11 bases between the germline ends. This CDR3 has 14 residues. The germline CDR1 and CDR2 sequences are SGHRS and YFSETQ.

V gene TRBV28 combines with J gene TRBJ1-1; D is undetermined. V lost 4 bases and J lost 2, with 8 bases in between. The CDR3 length is 13 residues. Germline CDR1 and CDR2: MDHEN and SYDVKM. CDR3 bases: TGTGCCAGCAGTTCGGGTGGAAACACTGAAGCTTTCTTT. Protein product: CASSSGGNTEAFF.

This clone was seen a handful of times. The V call is TRBV28, the J call TRBJ1-2; TRBD1 is a possible D gene (6 bases). The CDR3 runs 14 residues. Trimming cost V 7 bases and J 4 bases, with 16 bases left between them. CDR1 MDHEN and CDR2 SYDVKM come from the germline V gene. The CDR3 loop is CASTWGGTTYGYTF. The CDR3, as DNA: TGTGCCAGCACTTGGGGGGGCACTACCTATGGCTACACCTTC.

This chain links TRBV30 with TRBJ2-4; 9 bases fit TRBD1. Germline V lookup: CDR1 GTSNPN, CDR2 SVGIG (reference sequence). The CDR3 totals 20 residues. V lost 3 bases, J lost 1 base, and 19 bases stayed unmatched. The CDR3 reads CAWRTSPGQGSSGAKNIQYF. In DNA form, the CDR3 reads TGTGCCTGGAGAACCTCGCCGGGACAGGGTAGTAGTGGGGCCAAAAACATTCAGTACTTC.

V gene TRBV29-1 combines with J gene TRBJ1-2; D unclear. Germline V gene data show CDR1 as SQVTM and CDR2 as ANQGSEA. The CDR3 sequence is 11 residues long. V was cut by 8 bases and J by 4 bases, with 11 bases left in between. The CDR3, as DNA: TGCAGCTTCTTAGGAGGCTATGGCTACACCTTC. It encodes CSFLGGYGYTF.

The V call is TRBV27, the J call TRBJ1-5; a possible D gene is TRBD1 (6 bases). This CDR3 comprises 16 residues. V lost 2 bases, J lost 0 bases, and 11 bases lay in between. CDR1 is MNHEY and CDR2 is SMNVEV in the germline V gene (reference sequence). The CDR3 coding sequence is TGTGCCAGCAGTTTACCGGGACATTATAGCAATCAGCCCCAGCATTTT. As protein: CASSLPGHYSNQPQHF.

The chain combines TRBV5-6 with TRBJ2-1; D is uncertain. V was shortened by 4 bases and J by 4 bases, with 6 bases between the two germline ends. CDR3 length: 12 amino acids. Germline CDR1 SGHDT, CDR2 YYEEEE. CDR3: CASSASYNEQFF. In DNA form, the CDR3 reads TGTGCCAGCAGCGCGTCATACAATGAGCAGTTCTTC.

This clone was recorded once. V is TRBV5-1 and J is TRBJ1-4; TRBD1 is a possible D gene (5 bases). The V and J ends lost 4 bases and 4 bases respectively, with 17 bases between them. CDR1 is SGHRS, CDR2 YFSETQ, per germline. The CDR3 totals 16 residues. CDR3 protein: CASSLTVGGNNEKLFF. CDR3 DNA: TGCGCCAGCAGCCTTACCGTCGGGGGTAATAATGAAAAACTGTTTTTT.

The chain joins TRBV9 to TRBJ2-7; TRBD2 is a possible D gene (5 bases). The ends were cut back, 0 bases at V and 3 bases at J, with 19 bases in the middle. Germline-derived CDR1 and CDR2 are SGDLS and YYNGEE. CDR3 size: 17 residues. The CDR3 DNA follows: TGTGCCAGCAGCGTAGCCAGTTTCGGAGGCCGGTTCTACGAGCAGTACGTC. Amino acid sequence: CASSVASFGGRFYEQYV.

The table lists this clone with a few counts. The V call is TRBV6-1, the J call TRBJ1-1; the D gene is possibly TRBD1 (5 bases). V lost 3 bases and J lost 12, with 11 bases in between. The CDR3 contains 11 residues. Germline CDR1 MNHNS, CDR2 SASEGT. CDR3: CASSDHRKPFF. The CDR3 DNA reads as TGTGCCAGCAGTGACCACAGGAAACCTTTCTTT.